In its sample, the clone carrying this TCR beta chain was seen a few times. The target antigen is unknown. The study isolated at least 6.5 million PBMCs from each sample. The authors ran a second PCR of about 6 to 11 cycles using a sample-barcoded 5' primer and a J-beta primer mix. MiXCR, run by TCRdb on the 5' RACE reads, gives a single entry per CDR3 protein. The sample lists around 1.1 million distinct CDR3 sequences, about two fifths occurring once. The data stem from a study of blood T cells in healthy people across ages. General study points: When set beside aged donors, long-lived donors presented more naive CD4+ cells and higher diversity.

CDR1 DFQATT and CDR2 SNEGSKA come from the germline V gene (reference sequence). The V end lost 7 bases, the J end lost 2 bases, and 8 bases lay between the germline ends. CDR3 length equals 11 residues. The sequenced sample was blood. The clonotype originates from a man aged 18 to 29 in good health. V and J are TRBV20-1 and TRBJ2-5; D not resolved. CDR3 nucleotides: TGCAGTGGGTTGATACAAGAGACCCAGTACTTC. Translation: CSGLIQETQYF.